The sequence of this T cell receptor beta chain was determined in a study of T cell changes during pregnancy in multiple sclerosis. Generated by immunoSEQ multiplex PCR, the TCRdb table keeps only in-frame clones and is missing some. The profile shows around 99,000 clones, roughly 90% of them singletons. There are 15 residues in the CDR3. The V and J ends lost 4 bases and 0 bases respectively, with 11 bases between them. Germline values: CDR1 SGHVS, CDR2 FNYEAQ. Sequences were derived from peripheral blood, sampled in the third trimester of pregnancy. The receptor's source is a female donor in good health, enrolled as a control in a pregnancy study. The V gene is TRBV7-6, the J gene TRBJ2-3; D ambiguous. CDR3 amino acids: CASSSVEPSTDTQYF. The CDR3 nucleotides are TGTGCCAGCAGCTCGGTTGAACCCAGCACAGATACGCAGTATTTT.